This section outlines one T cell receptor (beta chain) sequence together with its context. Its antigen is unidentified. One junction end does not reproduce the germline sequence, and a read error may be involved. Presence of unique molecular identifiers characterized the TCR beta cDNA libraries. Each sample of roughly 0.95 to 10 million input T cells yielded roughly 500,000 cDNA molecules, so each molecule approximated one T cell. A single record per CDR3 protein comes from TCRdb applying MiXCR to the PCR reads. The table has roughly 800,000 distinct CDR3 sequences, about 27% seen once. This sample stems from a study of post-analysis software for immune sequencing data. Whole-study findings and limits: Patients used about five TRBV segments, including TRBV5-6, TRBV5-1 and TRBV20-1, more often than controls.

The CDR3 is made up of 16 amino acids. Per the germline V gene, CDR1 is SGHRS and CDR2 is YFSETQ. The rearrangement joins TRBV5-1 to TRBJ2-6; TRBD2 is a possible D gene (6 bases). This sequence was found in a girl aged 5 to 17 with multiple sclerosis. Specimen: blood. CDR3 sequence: CAGSLRETAGANVLTF. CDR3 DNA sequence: TGCGCCGGCAGCTTGCGGGAAACAGCTGGGGCCAACGTCCTGACTTTC.